This is a list of T cell receptor beta chains from one sample in a study of radiotherapy plus CTLA-4 blockade in lung cancer. Method: immunoSEQ multiplex PCR; TCRdb's copy keeps in-frame clones and lacks some. The sample carries under 100,000 clones, approximately 80% recorded once. The sample here was peripheral blood, taken from a patient treated with radiotherapy plus ipilimumab. Receptors were obtained from a human donor with non-small cell lung cancer that progressed on radiotherapy plus ipilimumab. CDR3s include the opening cysteine and the closing phenylalanine or tryptophan. The order of the fields is CDR3 length, D gene, V gene, J gene, clone size, CDR3 DNA, CDR3 protein. A D gene is named only where the DNA matches it firmly. Only some rows state a clone size, as once, few, many or a class for expanded clones.

CDR3 length: 20; D gene: TRBD1; V gene: TRBV4-1; J gene: TRBJ1-2; clone size: -; CDR3 DNA: TGCGCCAGCAGAAAAGTTAGCAGCCAAGATAACACAGGGGGTCACTATGGCTACACCTTC; CDR3 protein: CASRKVSSQDNTGGHYGYTF
CDR3 length: 15; D gene: -; V gene: TRBV12-5; J gene: TRBJ1-3; clone size: -; CDR3 DNA: TGTGCTAGTGGTCCCGGGGTTCACTCTGGAAACACCATATATTTT; CDR3 protein: CASGPGVHSGNTIYF
CDR3 length: 15; D gene: -; V gene: TRBV5-1; J gene: TRBJ2-5; clone size: -; CDR3 DNA: TGCGCCAGCAGCTCCGGACCCTCCAGCCAAGAGACCCAGTACTTC; CDR3 protein: CASSSGPSSQETQYF
CDR3 length: 15; D gene: -; V gene: TRBV5-6; J gene: TRBJ1-1; clone size: few; CDR3 DNA: TGTGCCAGCAGCTTGGGTGGCATACAATCCACTGAAGCTTTCTTT; CDR3 protein: CASSLGGIQSTEAFF
CDR3 length: 13; D gene: -; V gene: TRBV10-3; J gene: TRBJ2-1; clone size: -; CDR3 DNA: TGTGCCAGCCGACTAGGGGGGGGGAATGAGCAGTTCTTC; CDR3 protein: CASRLGGGNEQFF
CDR3 length: 15; D gene: -; V gene: TRBV30; J gene: TRBJ1-2; clone size: -; CDR3 DNA: TGTGCCTGGAGACCTTCCCGGACAGTTAACTATGGCTACACCTTC; CDR3 protein: CAWRPSRTVNYGYTF
CDR3 length: 17; D gene: TRBD2; V gene: TRBV4-1; J gene: TRBJ2-1; clone size: -; CDR3 DNA: TGCGCCAGCAGCCAAGATTTTGGGACTAGCGGGAGAAATGAGCAGTTCTTC; CDR3 protein: CASSQDFGTSGRNEQFF
CDR3 length: 13; D gene: -; V gene: TRBV27; J gene: TRBJ2-7; clone size: -; CDR3 DNA: TGTGCCAGCAGCCCCTCCCAGGGCTACGAGCAGTACTTC; CDR3 protein: CASSPSQGYEQYF
CDR3 length: 11; D gene: -; V gene: TRBV2; J gene: TRBJ2-3; clone size: -; CDR3 DNA: TGTGCCAGCAGTGGACTACCACCGCAGTATTTT; CDR3 protein: CASSGLPPQYF
CDR3 length: 15; D gene: -; V gene: TRBV28; J gene: TRBJ1-1; clone size: -; CDR3 DNA: TGTGCCAGCAGTTTCGCGACAGCTATGAACACTGAAGCTTTCTTT; CDR3 protein: CASSFATAMNTEAFF
CDR3 length: 15; D gene: TRBD2; V gene: TRBV4-2; J gene: TRBJ2-3; clone size: -; CDR3 DNA: TGTGCCAGCAGCCAAGAAGGCGGGGGGGCCGATACGCAGTATTTT; CDR3 protein: CASSQEGGGADTQYF
CDR3 length: 16; D gene: -; V gene: TRBV15; J gene: TRBJ1-5; clone size: -; CDR3 DNA: TGTGCCACCAGCACATACGGGACTCCAAGCAATCAGCCCCAGCATTTT; CDR3 protein: CATSTYGTPSNQPQHF
CDR3 length: 16; D gene: -; V gene: TRBV4-1; J gene: TRBJ2-1; clone size: -; CDR3 DNA: TGCGCCAGCAGCCAAGTGACGGGTTCGTCCTACAATGAGCAGTTCTTC; CDR3 protein: CASSQVTGSSYNEQFF
CDR3 length: 13; D gene: -; V gene: TRBV30; J gene: TRBJ1-2; clone size: -; CDR3 DNA: TGTGCCTGGAGGTTTGGGATTAGCTATGGCTACACCTTC; CDR3 protein: CAWRFGISYGYTF
CDR3 length: 13; D gene: TRBD1; V gene: TRBV5-1; J gene: TRBJ1-1; clone size: -; CDR3 DNA: TGCGCCAGCAGTAAGGGGGCGCCAGCTGAAGCTTTCTTT; CDR3 protein: CASSKGAPAEAFF
CDR3 length: 12; D gene: TRBD1; V gene: TRBV6-6; J gene: TRBJ2-3; clone size: -; CDR3 DNA: TGTGCCAGCACCCAGGGGGCAGATACGCAGTATTTT; CDR3 protein: CASTQGADTQYF
CDR3 length: 18; D gene: -; V gene: TRBV4-3; J gene: TRBJ2-3; clone size: -; CDR3 DNA: TGCGCCAGCAGCCGCTCTCCGACGGCGTTAGAATTTACAGATACGCAGTATTTT; CDR3 protein: CASSRSPTALEFTDTQYF
CDR3 length: 15; D gene: -; V gene: TRBV5-1; J gene: TRBJ2-1; clone size: once; CDR3 DNA: TGCGCCAGCAGCCTAGGGTATAGCTCCTACAATGAGCAGTTCTTC; CDR3 protein: CASSLGYSSYNEQFF
CDR3 length: 13; D gene: TRBD1; V gene: TRBV10-2; J gene: TRBJ1-1; clone size: -; CDR3 DNA: TGCGCCAGCAGGCCGACAGGGGACACTGAAGCTTTCTTT; CDR3 protein: CASRPTGDTEAFF
CDR3 length: 13; D gene: -; V gene: TRBV15; J gene: TRBJ1-1; clone size: -; CDR3 DNA: TGTGCCACCAGCGAAACAGGGAAGGCTGAAGCTTTCTTT; CDR3 protein: CATSETGKAEAFF